These 12 T cell receptor beta chains came from one sample sequenced in a study of response to subunit inactivated influenza vaccine. TCRdb fed the RT-PCR reads into MiXCR, producing one record per CDR3 protein. Of more than 700,000 distinct CDR3 sequences listed, 21% are singletons. This specimen consisted of PBMCs from blood, obtained roughly 5 days after vaccination. These receptor sequences come from a man between 45 and 60 years old who received an inactivated influenza vaccine.

V is TRBV20-1 and J is TRBJ2-7; tentatively, D is TRBD2 (6 bases). The length of the CDR3 is 15 residues. CDR1 DFQATT and CDR2 SNEGSKA come from the germline V gene (reference sequence). The V end was cut by 2 bases, the J end by 0 bases, with 14 bases between. CDR3 amino acids: CSARPEGTYSYEQYF. The CDR3 bases are TGCAGTGCTAGACCGGAGGGCACCTACTCCTACGAGCAGTACTTC.

This clonotype appeared many times. The chain joins TRBV12-3 or TRBV12-4 to TRBJ2-7; maybe TRBD1 (6 bases). This CDR3 region has 15 residues. Trimming shortened V by 1 base and J by 4 bases, and 14 bases separated the two germline ends. The CDR3 DNA is TGTGCCAGCAGTTTAGAAACAGGGCTCCAATACGAGCAGTACTTC. Its translation is CASSLETGLQYEQYF.

This clonotype was seen only a few times. This sequence joins TRBV25-1 and TRBJ2-1, with TRBD1 matching over 7 bases. CDR1 MGHDK and CDR2 SYGVNS come from the germline V gene. The CDR3 sequence is 16 residues long. J lost 0 bases, V lost 2 bases, and 4 bases had no gene match. The CDR3 is CASSERAGGSYNEQFF. CDR3 nucleotide sequence: TGTGCCAGCAGTGAAAGGGCAGGGGGCTCCTACAATGAGCAGTTCTTC.

The DNA of the CDR3 is TGCGCCAGCAGCTACCGGGAGAAAGGGGAGACCCAGTACTTC. Amino acids: CASSYREKGETQYF. The chain carries TRBV5-1 and TRBJ2-5, with D tentatively TRBD2 (6 bases). CDR1 SGHRS and CDR2 YFSETQ come from the germline V gene. With 3 bases removed from V and 5 bases from J, the gap between germline ends came to 14 bases. This CDR3 has 14 residues.

The CDR3 DNA reads TGCGCCAGCAGCTTGGTGGTCCTTGGACTAGCGGGAGAACTGTACCAAGAGACCCAGTACTTC. Translation gives CASSLVVLGLAGELYQETQYF. The chain joins TRBV5-1 to TRBJ2-5; 13 nucleotides agree with TRBD2. The CDR3 consists of 21 residues. The junction had 14 bases not matched to a gene; V was cut back by 0 bases and J by 0 bases. Germline CDR1 SGHRS, CDR2 YFSETQ. The full variable domain, with the rest looked up from reference TRBV5-1 and TRBJ2-5, is KAGVTQTPRYLIKTRGQQVTLSCSPISGHRSVSWYQQTPGQGLQFLFEYFSETQRNKGNFPGRFSGRQFSNSRSEMNVSTLELGDSALYLCASSLVVLGLAGELYQETQYFGPGTRLLVL.

There are a few counts of this clonotype. This rearrangement joins TRBV29-1 to TRBJ2-3; 8 bases agree with TRBD1. Germline CDR1 is SQVTM and CDR2 is ANQGSEA. The CDR3 spans 14 residues. V shed 7 bases, J shed 3 bases, and the junction held 9 bases outside the gene matches. The CDR3 nucleotides read TGCAGCGCCGGACAGGGATGGAAAACAGATACGCAGTATTTT. It translates to CSAGQGWKTDTQYF.

CDR3 coding DNA: TGTGCCAGTAGTATCAGCACTGGGGGGCCCCAGCATTTT. It yields the protein CASSISTGGPQHF. The chain recombines TRBV19 with TRBJ1-5; perhaps TRBD1 as D (5 bases). V was clipped by 3 bases and J by 9 bases, with 12 bases between them. This CDR3 region has 13 residues. CDR1 LNHDA and CDR2 SQIVND come from the germline V gene (reference sequence).

The chain is built from TRBV11-2 and TRBJ2-7, with 10 bases that match TRBD2. The V segment lost 5 bases and the J segment 4 bases; nucleotides outside the gene matches: 11. Germline V CDR1 and CDR2: SGHAT, FQNNGV. This CDR3 is built from 16 residues. CDR3 nucleotides: TGTGCCAGCAGCCGAGGTCGGACTAGCGGAGCATACGAGCAGTACTTC. This encodes CASSRGRTSGAYEQYF.

This chain connects TRBV7-8 to TRBJ1-2; 10 bases are shared with TRBD1. The V and J ends lost 1 base and 3 bases, in that order; junction bases with no gene match: 8. CDR3 length equals 17 residues. Germline CDR1 SGHVS, CDR2 FQNEAQ. CDR3 residues: CASSLEGQGLLYYGYTF. Written as DNA, the CDR3 is TGTGCCAGCAGCTTAGAGGGACAGGGGTTATTATACTATGGCTACACCTTC.

This clonotype was picked up many times. The chain is built from TRBV5-6 and TRBJ1-1, with a possible D match to TRBD1 (5 bases). With 0 bases removed from V and 1 base from J, the gap between germline ends came to 7 bases. This CDR3 contains 14 residues. CDR1 SGHDT and CDR2 YYEEEE come from the germline V gene. CDR3 nucleotides: TGTGCCAGCAGCTTGGAGAGGGGGAACACTGAAGCTTTCTTT. Translated, it gives CASSLERGNTEAFF.

This clonotype was found a few times. The chain uses TRBV6-1 and TRBJ2-3, with D unresolved. Germline CDR1 is MNHNS and CDR2 is SASEGT. V lost 7 bases to trimming and J lost 1 base, with 15 bases between them. The CDR3 has 15 residues. The CDR3 nucleotides read TGTGCCAGCACCTCACCCACGGTTGGCACAGATACGCAGTATTTT. As protein: CASTSPTVGTDTQYF.

This clonotype was seen more than once but under ten times. V is TRBV27 and J is TRBJ2-7; the D call may be TRBD1 or TRBD2 (6 bases each). This CDR3 has 15 residues. CDR1 MNHEY and CDR2 SMNVEV come from the germline V gene (reference sequence). The V and J ends lost 3 bases and 1 base respectively, with 13 bases between them. The CDR3 bases are TGTGCCAGCAGTTTGAAGGGGGGCGCATCCTACGAGCAGTACTTC. Translating it yields CASSLKGGASYEQYF.